This T cell receptor (beta chain) was identified in a study of vaccination and CD4 T cells after COVID-19. For the study at large: Six men and four women formed the convalescents, two being Hispanic. Stimulation of cells relied on overlapping spike peptides derived from SARS-CoV-2, HCoV-NL63, HCoV-OC43 and HCoV-229E.

CDR3 length: 16 residues. Per germline, CDR1 MNHEY and CDR2 SVGAGI. Trimming removed 0 bases from V and 3 bases from J; junction bases left unmatched: 2. Overall study findings and caveats: Convalescent patients studied were relatively few, and early post-infection timepoints were absent.

As to treatment: approximately 11-day PBMC culture with coronavirus spike peptide pools or control peptides (ViraFEST assay). A remark on this clonotype: Its specificity is unknown.

Researchers used the Oncomine TCR Beta short-read assay to sequence DNA from cultured CD4+ T cells. A single record per CDR3 protein comes from TCRdb applying MiXCR to the PCR reads. The sample contains 13,000 or so distinct CDR3 sequences, 45% to 60% of which appear only once. Specimen: CD4+ T cells from blood, cultured in vitro. The V gene is TRBV6-5, the J gene TRBJ2-1; 10 nucleotides match TRBD2. This TCR was sampled from a human donor who had recovered from COVID-19. CDR3 bases: TGTGCCAGCAGTTACTCCGGGACTAGCGACTACAATGAGCAGTTCTTC. This translates into CASSYSGTSDYNEQFF.